This T cell receptor (beta chain) derives from a study of identical twins. Trimming pared 6 bases from V and 2 bases from J, leaving 14 bases between. CDR1 and CDR2 (germline): SNHLY, FYNNEI. The CDR3 runs to 15 residues. This clonotype was seen many times. Its antigen is as yet unknown. MiXCR, run by TCRdb on the 5' RACE reads, gives a single entry per CDR3 protein. The sample includes 150,000 or so distinct CDR3 sequences, 3% to 4.5% of them seen just once. Notes on the study in general: Twins showed weaker excess sharing in their beta out-of-frame sequences. When twins shared out-of-frame alpha sequences, those sequences had excess low generation probability. Within monozygotic twins, out-of-frame TCR alpha sharing was underestimated by the models. Fewer insertions were carried by abundant cord blood beta clonotypes, but none was seen in memory repertoires.

This chain links TRBV2 with TRBJ2-1; a possible D gene is TRBD1 (5 bases). The source material was memory T cells sorted from blood. The TCR was taken from a man aged 18 to 35 in good health. The CDR3 reads CASSDLQGPYNEQFF. The CDR3 DNA reads as TGTGCCAGCAGCGACCTCCAGGGCCCCTACAATGAGCAGTTCTTC.